The clone carrying this T cell receptor (beta chain) was seen only a few times. Preparation of the TCRbeta library was carried out with unique molecular identifiers. Each CDR3 protein gets one entry after TCRdb re-called the PCR reads with MiXCR. This sample has around 600,000 distinct CDR3 sequences, with approximately 10% found just once. The entry originates in a study of T-cell reconstitution after alpha-beta-depleted transplantation in children. This TCR was recovered from a human donor who donated a stem cell graft to a child with acute myeloid leukemia. Source: PBMCs from the stem cell graft donor, taken from the stem cell graft.

CDR3 in DNA: TGTGCCATCAGAACGACAGGGCGCGTCAATGAGCAGTTCTTC. Protein sequence: CAIRTTGRVNEQFF. The V and J genes are TRBV10-3 and TRBJ2-1, with 7 bases matching TRBD1. V was clipped by 6 bases and J by 6 bases; unmatched bases: 8. The CDR3 runs 14 residues. Per germline, CDR1 ENHRY and CDR2 SYGVKD.